Listed below are T cell receptor beta chains from one sample, sequenced in a study of CD8+ T cells in alopecia areata. Assay used: immunoSEQ multiplex PCR; TCRdb lists only in-frame clones, some missing. The table shows about 23,000 clones, with around 56% occurring only once. Sequencing used NKG2D-high CD8+ T cells sorted from blood. The receptors come from a human donor with alopecia areata. Both conserved end residues are part of each CDR3. D genes are given only for firm matches. Only part of the rows carry a size: once, few, many, or a class if the clone is expanded.

CDR3 DNA: TGTGCCAGCAGCGTAAAATCAATTGGCGGGACCCAGTACTTC; CDR3 protein: CASSVKSIGGTQYF; clone size: .; V gene: TRBV9; J gene: TRBJ2-5; D gene: .
CDR3 DNA: TGTGCCAGCAGCATCGACCCACAAGTAGCCTCCTACGAGCAGTACTTC; CDR3 protein: CASSIDPQVASYEQYF; clone size: .; V gene: TRBV28; J gene: TRBJ2-7; D gene: .
CDR3 DNA: TGTGCCAGCAGTCGGGACAGGGGAGGTCAGCCCCAGCATTTT; CDR3 protein: CASSRDRGGQPQHF; clone size: .; V gene: TRBV28; J gene: TRBJ1-5; D gene: TRBD1
CDR3 DNA: TGTGCCAGCAGCGTAGGCGGGAGCTCCTACGAGCAGTACTTC; CDR3 protein: CASSVGGSSYEQYF; clone size: .; V gene: TRBV9; J gene: TRBJ2-7; D gene: TRBD2
CDR3 DNA: TGTGCCAGCTCACCCTTGGTGCGGGAGCGATCCTACAATGAGCAGTTCTTC; CDR3 protein: CASSPLVRERSYNEQFF; clone size: .; V gene: TRBV7-9; J gene: TRBJ2-1; D gene: TRBD2
CDR3 DNA: TGTGCCAGCACCACTTCAGGGCCCAGAGGAGGCACAGATACGCAGTATTTT; CDR3 protein: CASTTSGPRGGTDTQYF; clone size: few; V gene: TRBV2; J gene: TRBJ2-3; D gene: .
CDR3 DNA: TGTGCCAGCAGCTTAGCTAGCTCGGATGGCTACACCTTC; CDR3 protein: CASSLASSDGYTF; clone size: .; V gene: TRBV7-9; J gene: TRBJ1-2; D gene: .
CDR3 DNA: TGTGCCAGCAGCTCCTGGACAGGGTCAAAAACTGAAGCTTTCTTT; CDR3 protein: CASSSWTGSKTEAFF; clone size: .; V gene: TRBV7-8; J gene: TRBJ1-1; D gene: TRBD1
CDR3 DNA: TGTGCCAGCAGCCCCTACTACGAACCGCGGGGCCTTGGCACAGATACGCAGTATTTT; CDR3 protein: CASSPYYEPRGLGTDTQYF; clone size: .; V gene: TRBV11-3; J gene: TRBJ2-3; D gene: .
CDR3 DNA: TGTGCCACCCGGACGTCTGGGGAGACCCAGTACTTC; CDR3 protein: CATRTSGETQYF; clone size: .; V gene: TRBV6-5; J gene: TRBJ2-5; D gene: .
CDR3 DNA: TGTGCCAGCAGCTTGGGTGCGGCAGAGCAGTACTTC; CDR3 protein: CASSLGAAEQYF; clone size: .; V gene: TRBV5-6; J gene: TRBJ2-7; D gene: .
CDR3 DNA: TGTGCCAGCAGGAGCGGGACTAGCGGGAGTCCCCAGCTGGGCAATGAGCAGTTCTTC; CDR3 protein: CASRSGTSGSPQLGNEQFF; clone size: few; V gene: TRBV2; J gene: TRBJ2-1; D gene: TRBD2
CDR3 DNA: TGTGCCACCACAGGGTCAGATACGCAGTATTTT; CDR3 protein: CATTGSDTQYF; clone size: .; V gene: TRBV10-3; J gene: TRBJ2-3; D gene: .
CDR3 DNA: TGTGCCAGCAGCTGGGGGGAGGAGGGCGAAAAACTGTTTTTT; CDR3 protein: CASSWGEEGEKLFF; clone size: few; V gene: TRBV13; J gene: TRBJ1-4; D gene: .
CDR3 DNA: TGTGCCAGCAGCCGGACTCCCTCCTACAATGAGCAGTTCTTC; CDR3 protein: CASSRTPSYNEQFF; clone size: .; V gene: TRBV6-5; J gene: TRBJ2-1; D gene: .
CDR3 DNA: TGTGCCAGCAGCCCTATGGTGGGGGGTGAGCAGTTCTTC; CDR3 protein: CASSPMVGGEQFF; clone size: few; V gene: TRBV13; J gene: TRBJ2-1; D gene: .
CDR3 DNA: TGTGCCAGCAGCCTAACAGGAAACGAGCAGTACTTC; CDR3 protein: CASSLTGNEQYF; clone size: .; V gene: TRBV9; J gene: TRBJ2-7; D gene: .
CDR3 DNA: TGTGCCAGCAGCCCGAGGACAGGCCCTACCTACGAGCAGTACTTC; CDR3 protein: CASSPRTGPTYEQYF; clone size: .; V gene: TRBV9; J gene: TRBJ2-7; D gene: TRBD1
CDR3 DNA: TGTGCCAGCAGTGCCCGGGAGGGCCGGGAGCAGTACTTC; CDR3 protein: CASSAREGREQYF; clone size: .; V gene: TRBV2; J gene: TRBJ2-7; D gene: TRBD2
CDR3 DNA: TGTGCCAGCAGCCTATCACGAGGGGATGAGCAGTTCTTC; CDR3 protein: CASSLSRGDEQFF; clone size: .; V gene: TRBV7-2; J gene: TRBJ2-1; D gene: .
CDR3 DNA: TGTGCCAGCAGCGGGGCGGGCAATGAGCAGTTCTTC; CDR3 protein: CASSGAGNEQFF; clone size: .; V gene: TRBV27; J gene: TRBJ2-1; D gene: .
CDR3 DNA: TGCAGCGTTGAAGACCCGGCAGTTGGAAACACCATATATTTT; CDR3 protein: CSVEDPAVGNTIYF; clone size: few; V gene: TRBV29-1; J gene: TRBJ1-3; D gene: .
CDR3 DNA: TGCGCCAGCAGCCAAGTGGGTTTAATAGGGGACCGTAATGAAAAACTGTTTTTT; CDR3 protein: CASSQVGLIGDRNEKLFF; clone size: .; V gene: TRBV4-1; J gene: TRBJ1-4; D gene: .
CDR3 DNA: TGTGCCAGCAGTGAACTGGGGACAGGGGCGGTTGAGCAGTACTTC; CDR3 protein: CASSELGTGAVEQYF; clone size: .; V gene: TRBV6-1; J gene: TRBJ2-7; D gene: TRBD1
CDR3 DNA: TGTGCCAGCAGCTTCATTTTCGGCACCGTGGGGTACGAGCAGTACTTC; CDR3 protein: CASSFIFGTVGYEQYF; clone size: .; V gene: TRBV11-2; J gene: TRBJ2-7; D gene: .
CDR3 DNA: TGTGCCAGTAGTATAGATCCCGGGTGGGACAGGGCAAATGAGCAGTTCTTC; CDR3 protein: CASSIDPGWDRANEQFF; clone size: .; V gene: TRBV19; J gene: TRBJ2-1; D gene: TRBD1
CDR3 DNA: TGCAGCGTTGATTATGGGATTTATCCCTTCGAGCAGTACTTC; CDR3 protein: CSVDYGIYPFEQYF; clone size: .; V gene: TRBV29-1; J gene: TRBJ2-7; D gene: .
CDR3 DNA: TGTGCCAGCAGTGAAGGGACTAGCGGGACAGATACGCAGTATTTT; CDR3 protein: CASSEGTSGTDTQYF; clone size: few; V gene: TRBV2; J gene: TRBJ2-3; D gene: TRBD2
CDR3 DNA: TGTGCCAGCAGTATAGGACAGAAAATCACAGATACGCAGTATTTT; CDR3 protein: CASSIGQKITDTQYF; clone size: .; V gene: TRBV28; J gene: TRBJ2-3; D gene: .
CDR3 DNA: TGTGCCAGCAGTTACACGGGACAGCCTAATGAAAAACTGTTTTTT; CDR3 protein: CASSYTGQPNEKLFF; clone size: .; V gene: TRBV6-6; J gene: TRBJ1-4; D gene: TRBD1
CDR3 DNA: TGTGCCAGCAGCTTCGGCAGGGGGTCGGGCTACGAGCAGTACTTC; CDR3 protein: CASSFGRGSGYEQYF; clone size: .; V gene: TRBV11-1; J gene: TRBJ2-7; D gene: TRBD1
CDR3 DNA: TGTGCCAGCAGTTCGGGATTTGCCCAGTACTTC; CDR3 protein: CASSSGFAQYF; clone size: few; V gene: TRBV7-9; J gene: TRBJ2-5; D gene: .
CDR3 DNA: TGTGCCAGCAGCTTAGACCCCACTAGCGGAGCTCAATACTACGAGCAGTACTTC; CDR3 protein: CASSLDPTSGAQYYEQYF; clone size: .; V gene: TRBV7-6; J gene: TRBJ2-7; D gene: TRBD2
CDR3 DNA: TGTGCCAGCAGCCCTCGGGGGTGGCCAACAGATACGCAGTATTTT; CDR3 protein: CASSPRGWPTDTQYF; clone size: .; V gene: TRBV11-2; J gene: TRBJ2-3; D gene: .
CDR3 DNA: TGTGCCAGCAGCCGGGGGGGAAAATACGGGACAGGACGTTACAATGAGCAGTTCTTC; CDR3 protein: CASSRGGKYGTGRYNEQFF; clone size: few; V gene: TRBV27; J gene: TRBJ2-1; D gene: .
CDR3 DNA: TGTGCCAGTAGTATTCCGTTCAATGAGCAGTTCTTC; CDR3 protein: CASSIPFNEQFF; clone size: medium-sized; V gene: TRBV19; J gene: TRBJ2-1; D gene: .
CDR3 DNA: TGTGCCAGCAGCTTAGCGCCTGAAGCTTTCTTT; CDR3 protein: CASSLAPEAFF; clone size: .; V gene: TRBV7-9; J gene: TRBJ1-1; D gene: .
CDR3 DNA: TGTGCCAGCAGCTTAAATTTCTACGAGCAGTACTTC; CDR3 protein: CASSLNFYEQYF; clone size: few; V gene: TRBV7-9; J gene: TRBJ2-7; D gene: .
CDR3 DNA: TGTGCCAGCAGCTTGAAGCCGGCGCGGACCATCTACGAGCAGTACTTC; CDR3 protein: CASSLKPARTIYEQYF; clone size: once; V gene: TRBV5-6; J gene: TRBJ2-7; D gene: .
CDR3 DNA: TGCAGCGTGGGCGAGCGGCAGCAGTTCTTC; CDR3 protein: CSVGERQQFF; clone size: .; V gene: TRBV29-1; J gene: TRBJ2-1; D gene: .
CDR3 DNA: TGCAGCGTTGGTCGGGACAAACCTCTATACGAGCAGTACTTC; CDR3 protein: CSVGRDKPLYEQYF; clone size: .; V gene: TRBV29-1; J gene: TRBJ2-7; D gene: .
CDR3 DNA: TGTGCCAGCAGCAGACCCTGGACCGCACGCGAGCAGTACTTC; CDR3 protein: CASSRPWTAREQYF; clone size: .; V gene: TRBV28; J gene: TRBJ2-7; D gene: .
CDR3 DNA: TGTGCCTGCCTAGCGGGAGGGGAGCAGTACTTC; CDR3 protein: CACLAGGEQYF; clone size: .; V gene: TRBV30; J gene: TRBJ2-5; D gene: TRBD2
CDR3 DNA: TGTGCCAGCAGCGTAGGAGCTAGCGGAGGCAATGAGCAGTTCTTC; CDR3 protein: CASSVGASGGNEQFF; clone size: .; V gene: TRBV9; J gene: TRBJ2-1; D gene: TRBD2
CDR3 DNA: TGTGCCAGCAGTTCTAGCGGGAGGATCACCGGGGAGCTGTTTTTT; CDR3 protein: CASSSSGRITGELFF; clone size: few; V gene: TRBV28; J gene: TRBJ2-2; D gene: TRBD2
CDR3 DNA: TGCAGCGCCGATCGTTTTCCTAGCCTGGAAGAGACCCAGTACTTC; CDR3 protein: CSADRFPSLEETQYF; clone size: few; V gene: TRBV29-1; J gene: TRBJ2-5; D gene: .
CDR3 DNA: TGCGCCAGCAGCTTGAGTGGCCAGCCCAAAGCGGGAGAGACCCAGTACTTC; CDR3 protein: CASSLSGQPKAGETQYF; clone size: once; V gene: TRBV5-1; J gene: TRBJ2-5; D gene: .
CDR3 DNA: TGTGCCAGCAGCCTGCTGGACAGGGGGCTTGATGAGCAGTTCTTC; CDR3 protein: CASSLLDRGLDEQFF; clone size: .; V gene: TRBV7-8; J gene: TRBJ2-1; D gene: TRBD1
CDR3 DNA: TGTGCCAGCACAAACTTGTACAATGAGCAGTTCTTC; CDR3 protein: CASTNLYNEQFF; clone size: .; V gene: TRBV5-4; J gene: TRBJ2-1; D gene: .
CDR3 DNA: TGTGCCAGCAGGTACAGGGATTACTCCTACGAGCAGTACTTC; CDR3 protein: CASRYRDYSYEQYF; clone size: medium-sized; V gene: TRBV28; J gene: TRBJ2-7; D gene: .
CDR3 DNA: TGTGCCAGCAGCGAAGGACTATCCTCCTACAATGAGCAGTTCTTC; CDR3 protein: CASSEGLSSYNEQFF; clone size: .; V gene: TRBV27; J gene: TRBJ2-1; D gene: .
CDR3 DNA: TGTGCCAGCAGCTTAATGGGACTACCATACAATGAGCAGTTCTTC; CDR3 protein: CASSLMGLPYNEQFF; clone size: few; V gene: TRBV7-3; J gene: TRBJ2-1; D gene: TRBD2
CDR3 DNA: TGTGCCACCATCCCTGGACTAGCGGGAGGGTTATACGAGCAGTACTTC; CDR3 protein: CATIPGLAGGLYEQYF; clone size: .; V gene: TRBV10-3; J gene: TRBJ2-7; D gene: TRBD2
CDR3 DNA: TGTGCCAGCTGGGACAGGGGCTATGAAGCTTTCTTT; CDR3 protein: CASWDRGYEAFF; clone size: once; V gene: TRBV2; J gene: TRBJ1-1; D gene: TRBD1
CDR3 DNA: TGTGCCAGCAGTGAAAACGACAGGGGCCAAGAGACCCAGTACTTC; CDR3 protein: CASSENDRGQETQYF; clone size: .; V gene: TRBV2; J gene: TRBJ2-5; D gene: TRBD1
CDR3 DNA: TGTGCCAGCAGGGTGTTCAGCACTGAAGCTTTCTTT; CDR3 protein: CASRVFSTEAFF; clone size: .; V gene: TRBV2; J gene: TRBJ1-1; D gene: .
CDR3 DNA: TGTGCCACGGGCCTTGGCGGGAGCACAGATACGCAGTATTTT; CDR3 protein: CATGLGGSTDTQYF; clone size: .; V gene: TRBV15; J gene: TRBJ2-3; D gene: .